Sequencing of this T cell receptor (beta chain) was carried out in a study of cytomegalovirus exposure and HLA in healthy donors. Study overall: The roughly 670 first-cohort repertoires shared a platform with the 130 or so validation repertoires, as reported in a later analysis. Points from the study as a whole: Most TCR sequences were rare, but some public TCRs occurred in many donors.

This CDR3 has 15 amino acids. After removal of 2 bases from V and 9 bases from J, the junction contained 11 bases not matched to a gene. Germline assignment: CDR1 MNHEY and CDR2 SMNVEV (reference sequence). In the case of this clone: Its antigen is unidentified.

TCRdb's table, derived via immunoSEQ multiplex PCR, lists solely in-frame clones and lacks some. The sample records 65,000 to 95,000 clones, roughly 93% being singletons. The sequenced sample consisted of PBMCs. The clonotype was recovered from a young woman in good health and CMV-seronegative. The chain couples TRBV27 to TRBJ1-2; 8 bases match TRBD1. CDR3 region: CASSLMAGGPGRYTF. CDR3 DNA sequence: TGTGCCAGCAGTTTAATGGCAGGGGGCCCCGGTCGCTACACCTTC.